This record covers a single T cell receptor beta chain. This sample is drawn from a study of blood T cells in healthy people across ages. Through a sample-barcoded 5' primer and a J-beta primer mix, a second PCR was run for 7 to 11 cycles. One entry per CDR3 protein, called by TCRdb with MiXCR from the 5' RACE reads. The data hold 800,000 to 950,000 distinct CDR3 sequences, with around 34% observed a single time. V lost 5 bases to trimming and J lost 0 bases, with 13 bases between them. CDR3 length equals 15 residues. Germline V gene lookup returns CDR1 LGHNT and CDR2 FRNRAP. The material sequenced was blood. The gene calls are TRBV12-5 and TRBJ1-1; possibly TRBD1 for D (6 bases). This clonotype was sampled from a man younger than 35 in good health. CDR3 DNA: TGTGCTAGTGGTCCCCCCCAGGGGATGAACACTGAAGCTTTCTTT. This sequence encodes CASGPPQGMNTEAFF. Filled out from reference TRBV12-5 and TRBJ1-1, the complete variable domain reads DARVTQTPRHKVTEMGQEVTMRCQPILGHNTVFWYRQTMMQGLELLAYFRNRAPLDDSGMPKDRFSAEMPDATLATLKIQPSEPRDSAVYFCASGPPQGMNTEAFFGQGTRLTVV.